There are a few counts of the clone carrying this T cell receptor (beta chain). The antigen remains unidentified. The repertoire was sequenced with immunoSEQ multiplex PCR; TCRdb's copy has only in-frame clones and lacks some. The table records approximately 70,000 clones, around 80% of them present only once. This sample stems from a study of T cell responses to AZD1222 COVID-19 vaccine. Study-wide findings and caveats: Spike regions recognized by vaccine-associated CD4 TCRs spanned the protein, led by 160-218 and 743-854. Nearly half of unique spike-specific TCRs reportedly avoided B.1.351 and B.1.1.7 mutated regions.

Second doses that came at about 4 or about 12 weeks were put together. Germline CDR1 SGHVS, CDR2 FQNEAQ. This CDR3 has 15 residues. Trimming at V came to 3 bases and at J to 3 bases, leaving 5 bases not matched to a gene. This TCR came from an adult who received the AZD1222 COVID-19 vaccine. This sequence joins TRBV7-8 and TRBJ2-3, with 8 bases identical to TRBD2. Sequencing was performed on peripheral blood, taken 28 days after the second AZD1222 dose. CDR3 in amino acids: CASSFSGGWTDTQYF. The CDR3 nucleotides read TGTGCCAGCAGCTTCAGCGGGGGTTGGACAGATACGCAGTATTTT.